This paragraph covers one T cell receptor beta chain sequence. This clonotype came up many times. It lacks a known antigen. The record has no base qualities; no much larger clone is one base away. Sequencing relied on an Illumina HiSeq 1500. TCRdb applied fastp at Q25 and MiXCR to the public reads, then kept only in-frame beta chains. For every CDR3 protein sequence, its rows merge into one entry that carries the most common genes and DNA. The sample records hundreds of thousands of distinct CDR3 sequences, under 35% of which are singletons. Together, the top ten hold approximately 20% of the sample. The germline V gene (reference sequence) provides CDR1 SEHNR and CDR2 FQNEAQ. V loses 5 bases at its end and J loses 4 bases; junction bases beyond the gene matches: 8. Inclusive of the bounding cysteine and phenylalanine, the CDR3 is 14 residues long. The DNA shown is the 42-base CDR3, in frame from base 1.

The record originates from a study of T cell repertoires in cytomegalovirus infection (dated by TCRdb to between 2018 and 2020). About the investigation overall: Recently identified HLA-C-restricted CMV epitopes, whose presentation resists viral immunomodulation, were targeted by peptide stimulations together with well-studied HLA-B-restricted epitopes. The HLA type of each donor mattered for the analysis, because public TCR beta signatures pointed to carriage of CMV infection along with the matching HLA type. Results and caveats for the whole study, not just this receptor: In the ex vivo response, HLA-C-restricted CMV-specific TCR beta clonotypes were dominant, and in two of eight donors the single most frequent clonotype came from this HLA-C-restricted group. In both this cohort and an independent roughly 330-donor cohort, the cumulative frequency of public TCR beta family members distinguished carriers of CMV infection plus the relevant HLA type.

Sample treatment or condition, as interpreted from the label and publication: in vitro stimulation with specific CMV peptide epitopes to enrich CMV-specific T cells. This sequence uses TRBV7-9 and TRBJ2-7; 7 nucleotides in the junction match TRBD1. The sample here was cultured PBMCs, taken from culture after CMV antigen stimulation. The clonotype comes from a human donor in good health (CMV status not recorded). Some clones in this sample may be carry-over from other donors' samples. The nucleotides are TGTGCCAGCAGCCTCCGGGACAGCCCTTACGAGCAGTACTTC. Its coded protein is CASSLRDSPYEQYF.